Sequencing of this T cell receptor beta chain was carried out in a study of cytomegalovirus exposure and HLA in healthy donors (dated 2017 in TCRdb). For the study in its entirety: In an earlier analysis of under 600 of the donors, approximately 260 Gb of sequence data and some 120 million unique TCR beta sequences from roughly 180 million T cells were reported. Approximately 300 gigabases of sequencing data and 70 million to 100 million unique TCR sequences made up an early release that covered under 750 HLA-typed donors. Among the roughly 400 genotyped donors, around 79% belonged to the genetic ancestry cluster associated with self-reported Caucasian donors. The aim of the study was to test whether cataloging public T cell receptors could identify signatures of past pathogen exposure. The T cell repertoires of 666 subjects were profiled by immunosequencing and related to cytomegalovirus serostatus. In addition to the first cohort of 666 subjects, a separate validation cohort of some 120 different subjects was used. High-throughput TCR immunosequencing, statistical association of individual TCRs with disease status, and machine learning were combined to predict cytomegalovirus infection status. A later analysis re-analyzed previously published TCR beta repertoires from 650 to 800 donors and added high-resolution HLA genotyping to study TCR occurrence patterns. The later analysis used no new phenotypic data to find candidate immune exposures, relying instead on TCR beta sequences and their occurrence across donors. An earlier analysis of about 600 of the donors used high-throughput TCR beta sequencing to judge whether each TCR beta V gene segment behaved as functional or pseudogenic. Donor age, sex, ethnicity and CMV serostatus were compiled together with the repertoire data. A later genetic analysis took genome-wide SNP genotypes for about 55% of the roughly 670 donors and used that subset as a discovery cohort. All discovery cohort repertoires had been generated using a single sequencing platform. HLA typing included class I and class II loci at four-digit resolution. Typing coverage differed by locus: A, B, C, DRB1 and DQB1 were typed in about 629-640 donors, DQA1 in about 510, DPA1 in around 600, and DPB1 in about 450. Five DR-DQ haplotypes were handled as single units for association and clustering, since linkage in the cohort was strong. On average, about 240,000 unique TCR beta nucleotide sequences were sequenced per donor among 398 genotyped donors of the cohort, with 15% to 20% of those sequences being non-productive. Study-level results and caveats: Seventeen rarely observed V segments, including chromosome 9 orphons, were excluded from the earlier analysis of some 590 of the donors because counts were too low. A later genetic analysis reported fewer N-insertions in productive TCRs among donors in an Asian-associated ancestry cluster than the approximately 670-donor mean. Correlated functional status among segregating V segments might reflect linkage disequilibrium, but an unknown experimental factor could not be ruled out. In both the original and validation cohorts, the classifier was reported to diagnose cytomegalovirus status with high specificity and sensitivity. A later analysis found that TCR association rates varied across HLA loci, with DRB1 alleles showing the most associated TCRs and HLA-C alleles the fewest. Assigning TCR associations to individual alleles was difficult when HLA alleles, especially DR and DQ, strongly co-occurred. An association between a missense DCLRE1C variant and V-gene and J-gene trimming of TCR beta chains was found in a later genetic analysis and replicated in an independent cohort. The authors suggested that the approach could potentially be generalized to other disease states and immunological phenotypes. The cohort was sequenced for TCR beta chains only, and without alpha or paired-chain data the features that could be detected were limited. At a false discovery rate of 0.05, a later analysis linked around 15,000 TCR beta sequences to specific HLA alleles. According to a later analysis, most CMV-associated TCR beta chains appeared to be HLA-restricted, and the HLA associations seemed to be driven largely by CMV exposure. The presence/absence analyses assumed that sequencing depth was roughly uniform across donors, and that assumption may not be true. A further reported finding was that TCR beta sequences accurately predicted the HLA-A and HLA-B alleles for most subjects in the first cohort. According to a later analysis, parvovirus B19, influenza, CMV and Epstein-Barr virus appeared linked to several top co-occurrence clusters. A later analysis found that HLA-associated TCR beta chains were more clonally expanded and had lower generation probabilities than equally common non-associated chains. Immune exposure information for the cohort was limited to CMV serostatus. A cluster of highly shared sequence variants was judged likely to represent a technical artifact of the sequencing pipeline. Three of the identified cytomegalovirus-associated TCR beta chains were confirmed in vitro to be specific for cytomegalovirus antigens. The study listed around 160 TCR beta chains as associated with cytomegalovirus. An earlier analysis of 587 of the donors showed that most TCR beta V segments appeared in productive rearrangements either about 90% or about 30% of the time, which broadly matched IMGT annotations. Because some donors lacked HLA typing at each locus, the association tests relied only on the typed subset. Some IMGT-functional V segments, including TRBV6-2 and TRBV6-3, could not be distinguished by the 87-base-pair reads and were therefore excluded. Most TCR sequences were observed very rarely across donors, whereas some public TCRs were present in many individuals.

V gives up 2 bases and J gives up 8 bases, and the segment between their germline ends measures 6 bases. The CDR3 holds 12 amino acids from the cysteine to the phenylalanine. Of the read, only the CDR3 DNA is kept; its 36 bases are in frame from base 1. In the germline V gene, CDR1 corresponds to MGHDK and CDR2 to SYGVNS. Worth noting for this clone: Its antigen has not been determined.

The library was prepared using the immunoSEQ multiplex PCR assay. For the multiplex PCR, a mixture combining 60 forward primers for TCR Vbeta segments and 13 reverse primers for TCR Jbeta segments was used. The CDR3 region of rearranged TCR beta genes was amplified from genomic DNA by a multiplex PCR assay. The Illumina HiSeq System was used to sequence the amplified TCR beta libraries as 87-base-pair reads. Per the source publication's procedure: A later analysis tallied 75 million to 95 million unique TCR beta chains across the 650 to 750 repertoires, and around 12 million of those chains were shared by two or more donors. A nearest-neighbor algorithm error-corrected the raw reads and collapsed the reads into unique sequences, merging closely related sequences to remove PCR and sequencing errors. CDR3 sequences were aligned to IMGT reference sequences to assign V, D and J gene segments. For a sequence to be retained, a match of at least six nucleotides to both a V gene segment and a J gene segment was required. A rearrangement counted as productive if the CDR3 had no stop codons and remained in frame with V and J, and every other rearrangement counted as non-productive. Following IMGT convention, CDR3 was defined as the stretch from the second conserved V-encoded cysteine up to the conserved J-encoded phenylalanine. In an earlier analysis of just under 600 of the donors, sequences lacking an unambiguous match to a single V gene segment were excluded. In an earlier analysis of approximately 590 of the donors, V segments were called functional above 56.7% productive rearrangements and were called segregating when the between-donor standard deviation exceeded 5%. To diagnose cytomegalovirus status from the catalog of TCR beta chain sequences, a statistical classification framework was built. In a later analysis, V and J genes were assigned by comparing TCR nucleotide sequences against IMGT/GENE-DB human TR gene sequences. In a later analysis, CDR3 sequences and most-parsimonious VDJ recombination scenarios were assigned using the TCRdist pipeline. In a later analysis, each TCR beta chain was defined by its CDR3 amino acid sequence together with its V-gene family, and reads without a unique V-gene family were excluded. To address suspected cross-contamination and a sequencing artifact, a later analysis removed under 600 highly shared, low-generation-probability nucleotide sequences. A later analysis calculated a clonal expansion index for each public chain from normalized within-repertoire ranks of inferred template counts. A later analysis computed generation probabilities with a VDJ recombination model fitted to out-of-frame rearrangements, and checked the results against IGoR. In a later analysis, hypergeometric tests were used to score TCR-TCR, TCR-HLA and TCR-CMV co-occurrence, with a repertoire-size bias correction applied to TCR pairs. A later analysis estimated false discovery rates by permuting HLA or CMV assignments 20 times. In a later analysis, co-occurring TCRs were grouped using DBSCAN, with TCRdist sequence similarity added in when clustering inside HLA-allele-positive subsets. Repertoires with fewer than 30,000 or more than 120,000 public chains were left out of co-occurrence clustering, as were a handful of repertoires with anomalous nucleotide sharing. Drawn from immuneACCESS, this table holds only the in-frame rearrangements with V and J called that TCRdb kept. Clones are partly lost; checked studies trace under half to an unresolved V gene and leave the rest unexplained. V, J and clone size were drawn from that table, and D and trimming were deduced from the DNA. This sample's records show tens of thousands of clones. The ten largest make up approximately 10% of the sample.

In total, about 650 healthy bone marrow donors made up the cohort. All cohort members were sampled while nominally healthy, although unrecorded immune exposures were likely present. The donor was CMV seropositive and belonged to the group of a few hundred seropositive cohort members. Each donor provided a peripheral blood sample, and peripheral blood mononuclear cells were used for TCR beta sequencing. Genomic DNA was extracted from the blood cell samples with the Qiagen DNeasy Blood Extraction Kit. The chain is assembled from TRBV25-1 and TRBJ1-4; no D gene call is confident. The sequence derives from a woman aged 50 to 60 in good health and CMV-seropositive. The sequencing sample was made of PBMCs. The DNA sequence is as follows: TGTGCCAGCAGTGAACATCGGGAAAAACTGTTTTTT. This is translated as CASSEHREKLFF.